These 25 T cell receptor beta chains came from one sample sequenced in a study of T cell responses to AZD1222 COVID-19 vaccine. The protocol was immunoSEQ multiplex PCR, while the TCRdb copy is restricted to in-frame clones and leaves out a portion. The sample holds around 160,000 clones, around 88% seen once. Sample: peripheral blood, taken on day 0 of AZD1222 vaccination. These receptors were taken from an adult in good health.

The rearrangement joins TRBV5-1 to TRBJ2-7; 9 nucleotides match TRBD1. The CDR3 spans 14 residues. Germline lookup yields CDR1 SGHRS and CDR2 YFSETQ. V lost 4 bases, J lost 6 bases, and 8 bases stayed unmatched. CDR3: CASSLGQGGSEQYF. Written as DNA, the CDR3 is TGCGCCAGCAGCCTGGGACAGGGCGGTAGCGAGCAGTACTTC.

This rearrangement joins TRBV28 to TRBJ2-7; D unresolved. The CDR3 extends over 11 amino acids. Per the germline V gene, CDR1 is MDHEN and CDR2 is SYDVKM. V lost 6 bases to trimming and J lost 3 bases, with 6 bases between them. The CDR3 sequence is CASSFIYEQYF. CDR3 in DNA: TGTGCCAGCAGCTTTATCTACGAGCAGTACTTC.

The J gene is TRBJ2-1, the V gene TRBV7-3, with TRBD1 matching over 10 bases. The CDR3 loop spans 14 amino acids. The germline V gene has CDR1 SGHTA and CDR2 FQGTGA. J lost 4 bases, V lost 3 bases, and 0 bases had no gene match. CDR3 bases: TGTGCCAGCAGCTTGGACAGGGGGTACAATGAGCAGTTCTTC. Translated: CASSLDRGYNEQFF.

The rearrangement joins TRBV13 to TRBJ2-1; 10 positions agree with TRBD1. Germline CDR1 PRHDT, CDR2 FYEKMQ (reference sequence). V trimming: 3 bases; J trimming: 8 bases; junction bases outside the gene matches: 4. The CDR3 consists of 14 residues. The CDR3: CASSLGQGFHEQFF. CDR3 sequence (DNA): TGTGCCAGCAGCTTGGGACAGGGGTTCCATGAGCAGTTCTTC.

The chain is built from TRBV6-4 and TRBJ1-6; the D gene is possibly TRBD1 (6 bases). The ends were cut back, 3 bases at V and 11 bases at J, with 14 bases in the middle. This CDR3 has 14 residues. Germline CDR1 is MRHNA and CDR2 is SNTAGT. The CDR3 region is CASSDFPGQTPLHF. CDR3 nucleotide sequence: TGTGCCAGCAGTGATTTTCCGGGACAAACACCCCTCCACTTT.

The V gene is TRBV4-1, the J gene TRBJ1-4, with TRBD1 matching over 8 bases. The CDR3 is 15 amino acids. CDR1 and CDR2 from the germline V gene are MGHRA and YSYEKL. J was trimmed by 6 bases and V by 4 bases; bases with no gene match: 7. This CDR3 is CASSREGQVDEKLFF. CDR3 sequence (DNA): TGCGCCAGCAGCCGAGAGGGACAGGTCGATGAAAAACTGTTTTTT.

V is TRBV6-5 and J is TRBJ1-1, with a tentative D call TRBD1 (5 bases). This CDR3 comprises 14 residues. The ends were cut back, 0 bases at V and 1 base at J, with 6 bases in the middle. The germline V gene has CDR1 MNHEY and CDR2 SVGAGI. The CDR3 reads CASSYSGANTEAFF. The CDR3 nucleotides read TGTGCCAGCAGTTACTCCGGGGCGAACACTGAAGCTTTCTTT.

Concerning this clone itself: It is likely a read error, because the conserved phenylalanine at the end of the CDR3 is missing. No DNA is shown, since the ends of the CDR3 on it are uncertain; the CDR3 is the one TCRdb lists. The J gene is TRBJ1-2, the V gene TRBV6-5; TRBD1, the D gene given by the table, was not confirmed from the DNA. 10 amino acids form the CDR3, both terminal residues included. Looked up from germline, CDR1 is MNHEY and CDR2 is SVGAGI. This CDR3 is CASFDRSYAL.

This sequence joins TRBV5-1 and TRBJ2-7; D unresolved. Germline lookup yields CDR1 SGHRS and CDR2 YFSETQ. CDR3 size: 14 residues. V was shortened by 3 bases and J by 3 bases, with 13 bases between the two germline ends. In DNA, the CDR3 is TGCGCCAGCAGCTCGGCGGCAGTAAGCTACGAGCAGTACTTC. Translating it yields CASSSAAVSYEQYF.

The chain recombines TRBV19 with TRBJ1-5; TRBD1 matches 7 bases. The trim removed 1 base at V and 0 bases at J, leaving 6 bases unmatched. CDR1 and CDR2 from the germline V gene are LNHDA and SQIVND (reference sequence). The CDR3 is 17 amino acids. The CDR3 protein is CASSIARGGDSNQPQHF. CDR3 DNA sequence: TGTGCCAGTAGTATAGCCAGGGGGGGAGATAGCAATCAGCCCCAGCATTTT.

The chain recombines TRBV12-5 with TRBJ2-1; no firm D call. Germline V lookup: CDR1 LGHNT, CDR2 FRNRAP. V lost 6 bases, J lost 4 bases, and 4 bases lay in between. The CDR3 spans 11 residues. As DNA, the CDR3 is TGTGCTAGTGGCCGTTACAATGAGCAGTTCTTC. Protein product: CASGRYNEQFF.

This clone was counted a single time. V is TRBV18 and J is TRBJ2-3, with D perhaps assigned TRBD1 or TRBD2 (5 bases each). The CDR3 consists of 12 residues. Germline V CDR1 and CDR2: KGHSH, LQKENI. V lost 3 bases to trimming and J lost 6 bases, with 7 bases between them. The CDR3 loop is CASSPGTDTQYF. The DNA for the CDR3 is TGTGCCAGCTCACCCGGGACCGATACGCAGTATTTT.

This chain connects TRBV6-5 to TRBJ1-2, with D unclear. Between the trimmed V and J ends, which lost 4 bases and 4 bases, there was a span of 10 bases. Germline-derived CDR1 and CDR2 are MNHEY and SVGAGI. The CDR3 is 13 amino acids. The CDR3 region is CASSSGPFYGYTF. The CDR3 bases are TGTGCCAGCAGTTCCGGGCCCTTCTATGGCTACACCTTC.

V gene TRBV7-9 combines with J gene TRBJ1-2, with a tentative D call TRBD1 (6 bases). The CDR3 consists of 13 residues. The germline CDR1 and CDR2 sequences are SEHNR and FQNEAQ (reference sequence). The ends were cut back, 5 bases at V and 8 bases at J, with 15 bases in the middle. The CDR3 loop reads CASSGPGARGYTF. The DNA for the CDR3 is TGTGCCAGCAGCGGCCCGGGGGCGAGGGGCTACACCTTC.

This sequence joins TRBV3-1 (or the pseudogene TRBV3-2) and TRBJ2-2; TRBD2 matches 11 bases. Trimming took 4 bases from V and 0 from J; bases not matched to a gene: 1. The CDR3 totals 16 residues. CDR1 is LGHDT and CDR2 is YNNKEL in the germline V gene (reference sequence). This CDR3 reads CASSRGLAANTGELFF. The CDR3 DNA reads TGTGCCAGCAGCCGGGGACTAGCGGCGAACACCGGGGAGCTGTTTTTT.

The J gene is TRBJ1-1, the V gene TRBV6-5, with unresolved D. The CDR3 runs to 14 residues. The V end lost 8 bases, the J end lost 5 bases, and 18 bases lay between the germline ends. From germline, CDR1 is MNHEY and CDR2 SVGAGI. This CDR3 reads CASEEGRLSTEAFF. The CDR3 DNA reads as TGTGCCAGCGAGGAGGGCAGGTTGAGTACTGAAGCTTTCTTT.

This sequence joins TRBV9 and TRBJ1-4; no reliable D call. Per the germline V gene, CDR1 is SGDLS and CDR2 is YYNGEE. V dropped 1 base and J dropped 6 bases, with 13 bases sitting between them. The CDR3 totals 15 residues. The CDR3 protein is CASSVSQTGHEKLFF. Written as DNA, the CDR3 is TGTGCCAGCAGCGTATCTCAAACCGGCCATGAAAAACTGTTTTTT.

CDR3 in amino acids: CATSRDVDNEQFF. The CDR3, as DNA: TGTGCCACCTCGAGAGACGTAGACAATGAGCAGTTCTTC. The genes are TRBV10-3 and TRBJ2-1, with no clear D. This CDR3 comprises 13 residues. The V gene's germline CDR1 is ENHRY and CDR2 SYGVKD. V lost 10 bases to trimming and J lost 5 bases, with 15 bases between them.

The CDR3 nucleotides read TGTGCCAGCAGCCAAGGGTCGGGAGGGGGAAATGAAAAACTGTTTTTT. Translation: CASSQGSGGGNEKLFF. This chain uses TRBV4-2 with TRBJ1-4, with D possibly being TRBD1 (6 bases). Per the germline V gene, CDR1 is LGHNA and CDR2 is YNFKEQ. The V end was cut by 1 base, the J end by 5 bases, with 14 bases between. The length of the CDR3 is 16 residues.

The rearrangement joins TRBV18 to TRBJ2-1, with D possibly matching TRBD1 (5 bases). Trimming cost V 0 bases and J 12 bases, with 12 bases left between them. The CDR3 is 13 residues long. Germline CDR1 reads KGHSH; CDR2 reads LQKENI. CDR3 in amino acids: CASSPPSGRAQFF. CDR3 DNA: TGTGCCAGCTCACCACCGTCAGGGCGTGCGCAGTTCTTC. The variable domain in full, with the rest retrieved from reference TRBV18 and TRBJ2-1, is NAGVMQNPRHLVRRRGQEARLRCSPMKGHSHVYWYRQLPEEGLKFMVYLQKENIIDESGMPKERFSAEFPKEGPSILRIQQVVRGDSAAYFCASSPPSGRAQFFGPGTRLTVL.

This chain links TRBV5-8 with TRBJ2-2; no clear D. The CDR3 is 14 amino acids. Germline V gene lookup returns CDR1 SGHTS and CDR2 YDEGEE. Trimming shortened V by 5 bases and J by 6 bases, and 14 bases separated the two germline ends. The CDR3 sequence is CASRLTLHSGELFF. DNA of the CDR3: TGTGCCAGCAGACTTACGCTCCACTCCGGGGAGCTGTTTTTT. Based on the CDR3 plus reference TRBV5-8 and TRBJ2-2, the full variable domain is EAGVTQSPTHLIKTRGQQATLRCSPISGHTSVYWYQQALGLGLQFLLWYDEGEERNRGNFPPRFSGRQFPNYSSELNVNALELEDSALYLCASRLTLHSGELFFGEGSRLTVL.

The V gene is TRBV27, the J gene TRBJ1-5; no reliable D call. Germline V gene lookup returns CDR1 MNHEY and CDR2 SMNVEV (reference sequence). Trimming pared 2 bases from V and 3 bases from J, leaving 11 bases between. CDR3 size: 15 residues. CDR3 amino acids: CASSLRRPLNQPQHF. In DNA, the CDR3 is TGTGCCAGCAGTTTAAGGAGGCCGCTCAATCAGCCCCAGCATTTT.

This clone was observed a single time. V is TRBV9 and J is TRBJ1-3, with D possibly being TRBD1 (5 bases). This CDR3 is built from 14 residues. Trimming took 0 bases from V and 3 from J, leaving 7 bases between them. Per the germline V gene, CDR1 is SGDLS and CDR2 is YYNGEE. In nucleotides, the CDR3 is TGTGCCAGCAGCGTAGTGACAGATGGAAACACCATATATTTT. Encoded protein: CASSVVTDGNTIYF.

V gene TRBV3-1 (or the pseudogene TRBV3-2) combines with J gene TRBJ1-2; 8 bases align to TRBD1. CDR1 is LGHDT and CDR2 is YNNKEL in the germline V gene (reference sequence). With V trimmed by 3 bases and J by 0 bases, 9 bases remained unmatched. The length of the CDR3 is 17 residues. CDR3 loop: CASSQGVRQGTNYGYTF. The DNA of the CDR3 is TGTGCCAGCAGCCAGGGAGTCCGACAGGGGACTAACTATGGCTACACCTTC.

The chain uses TRBV11-2 and TRBJ1-6, with TRBD1 matching over 7 bases. Germline V gives CDR1 SGHAT, CDR2 FQNNGV. This CDR3 has 15 amino acids. Trimming removed 3 bases from V and 7 bases from J; junction bases left unmatched: 6. The CDR3 here is CASSLIQGINSPLHF. In nucleotides, the CDR3 is TGTGCCAGCAGCTTGATACAGGGGATCAATTCACCCCTCCACTTT.